Each of the 25 T cell receptor beta chains below was sequenced from the same sample in a study of cytotoxic CD8 clonotypes in ibrutinib-treated CLL. TCRdb's copy holds only in-frame clones and misses some; the assay was immunoSEQ multiplex PCR. The sample shows about 130,000 clones, 79% of them seen only once. The sequencing used PBMCs, collected after 12 months of ibrutinib treatment. The receptors were sampled from a human donor with chronic lymphocytic leukemia.

The chain uses TRBV4-1 and TRBJ2-7; D unresolved. CDR3 length equals 15 residues. The V end lost 1 base, the J end lost 2 bases, and 12 bases lay between the germline ends. In germline, CDR1 is MGHRA, CDR2 YSYEKL. DNA for the CDR3: TGCGCCAGCAGCCAAGCATCCGCGATCACCTACGAGCAGTACTTC. Residues: CASSQASAITYEQYF.

This clone was seen a single time. This chain links TRBV11-3 with TRBJ2-5; perhaps TRBD2 as D (6 bases). CDR3 length equals 16 residues. Germline values: CDR1 SGHNT, CDR2 YENEEA. V was shortened by 5 bases and J by 5 bases, with 21 bases between the two germline ends. The CDR3 bases are TGTGCCAGCAGCCGTAGCCCGTCTAGCGCCGGGGAGACCCAGTACTTC. Its translation: CASSRSPSSAGETQYF.

This clone was seen at least ten times. CDR3: CASSQGINQPQHF. Here the CDR3 DNA reads TGTGCCAGCAGTCAAGGGATCAATCAGCCCCAGCATTTT. This chain connects TRBV27 to TRBJ1-5; D gene ambiguous. Trimming stripped 5 bases from V and 3 bases from J, with 8 bases between. Germline V CDR1 and CDR2: MNHEY, SMNVEV (reference sequence). This CDR3 is built from 13 residues.

The rearrangement uses TRBV5-1 and TRBJ2-3; 7 bases align to TRBD2. From germline, CDR1 is SGHRS and CDR2 YFSETQ. This CDR3 is built from 15 residues. V lost 1 base and J lost 3; bases outside the gene matches: 5. The DNA for the CDR3 is TGCGCCAGCAGCTTGCGGCTAGCGGAGACAGATACGCAGTATTTT. It codes for CASSLRLAETDTQYF.

The rearrangement links TRBV5-6 to TRBJ2-7; tentative D call: TRBD1 (6 bases). Germline CDR1 and CDR2: SGHDT and YYEEEE. V shed 4 bases and J shed 3 bases, with 20 bases lying between them. CDR3 size: 16 residues. CDR3 in DNA: TGTGCCAGCAGCAGTACTTGGAGGACAGTTCTCTACGAGCAGTACTTC. Amino acids: CASSSTWRTVLYEQYF.

The chain recombines TRBV7-3 with TRBJ2-7, with TRBD2 identical over 11 bases. The V and J ends lost 3 bases and 2 bases, in that order; junction bases with no gene match: 6. This CDR3 has 16 residues. Germline values: CDR1 SGHTA, CDR2 FQGTGA. This CDR3 is CASSLGSGRAPYEQYF. The DNA of the CDR3 is TGTGCCAGCAGCTTGGGTAGCGGGAGGGCCCCCTACGAGCAGTACTTC. The full variable domain, rest sourced from reference TRBV7-3 and TRBJ2-7, is GAGVSQTPSNKVTEKGKYVELRCDPISGHTALYWYRQSLGQGPEFLIYFQGTGAADDSGLPNDRFFAVRPEGSVSTLKIQRTERGDSAVYLCASSLGSGRAPYEQYFGPGTRLTVT.

J is TRBJ2-5 and V is TRBV7-2, with TRBD2 identical over 9 bases. The CDR3 totals 16 residues. V was clipped by 2 bases and J by 4 bases; unmatched bases: 8. CDR1 is SGHTA, CDR2 FQGNSA, per germline. The CDR3 sequence: CASSLWAGGPRETQYF. CDR3 sequence (DNA): TGTGCCAGCAGCTTATGGGCGGGAGGGCCCCGAGAGACCCAGTACTTC.

The J gene is TRBJ2-1, the V gene TRBV4-3; TRBD1 matches at 9 bases. The germline CDR1 and CDR2 sequences are LGHNA and YSLEER. V gave up 2 bases and J gave up 4 bases; unmatched junction bases: 6. The length of the CDR3 is 16 residues. The CDR3 region is CASSQSRTGVYNEQFF. The CDR3 DNA sequence: TGCGCCAGCAGCCAATCCCGGACAGGGGTGTACAATGAGCAGTTCTTC.

This chain uses TRBV9 with TRBJ2-1; 9 nucleotides agree with TRBD2. V trimming: 0 bases; J trimming: 6 bases; junction bases outside the gene matches: 13. This CDR3 spans 18 amino acids. Looked up from germline, CDR1 is SGDLS and CDR2 is YYNGEE. The CDR3 DNA sequence: TGTGCCAGCAGCGTAGAGGTTAGCGGGAGAGCTTGGGGCAATGAGCAGTTCTTC. It specifies CASSVEVSGRAWGNEQFF.

The chain couples TRBV4-2 to TRBJ2-7; unclear D gene. Looked up from germline, CDR1 is LGHNA and CDR2 is YNFKEQ. V was shortened by 0 bases and J by 5 bases, with 8 bases between the two germline ends. The CDR3 spans 13 residues. The CDR3 region is CASSQDWQDEQYF. DNA of the CDR3: TGTGCCAGCAGCCAAGATTGGCAGGACGAGCAGTACTTC.

V gene TRBV5-1 combines with J gene TRBJ2-6, with 7 bases matching TRBD1. This CDR3 contains 17 residues. The junction had 6 bases not matched to a gene; V was cut back by 3 bases and J by 0 bases. Germline CDR1 is SGHRS and CDR2 is YFSETQ. The CDR3 sequence: CASSSAGGSSGANVLTF. CDR3 bases: TGCGCCAGCAGCTCGGCAGGGGGAAGCTCTGGGGCCAACGTCCTGACTTTC.

The chain uses TRBV29-1 and TRBJ2-2; the D gene is possibly TRBD2 (5 bases). The ends were cut back, 4 bases at V and 6 bases at J, with 21 bases in the middle. Germline assignment: CDR1 SQVTM and CDR2 ANQGSEA. This CDR3 has 16 residues. The chain's CDR3 is CSVGSVNGKKPGELFF. For the CDR3, the DNA is TGCAGCGTTGGGTCGGTGAACGGGAAGAAACCCGGGGAGCTGTTTTTT.

The CDR3 loop reads CASSLVLSGSGSEQYF. Here the CDR3 DNA reads TGTGCCAGCAGCTTGGTGTTGAGCGGTAGCGGGAGCGAGCAGTACTTC. V gene TRBV5-6 combines with J gene TRBJ2-7; 9 bases match TRBD2. The germline V gene has CDR1 SGHDT and CDR2 YYEEEE. With V trimmed by 0 bases and J by 6 bases, 10 bases remained unmatched. There are 16 residues in the CDR3.

The rearrangement links TRBV9 to TRBJ2-3; 9 bases line up with TRBD1. V was clipped by 2 bases and J by 4 bases; unmatched bases: 2. The CDR3 covers 14 residues. Germline V gene data show CDR1 as SGDLS and CDR2 as YYNGEE. CDR3 in amino acids: CASSVTGGADTQYF. The CDR3 DNA follows: TGTGCCAGCAGCGTGACAGGGGGGGCAGATACGCAGTATTTT.

The chain is built from TRBV6-6 and TRBJ1-3, with D unresolved. Germline lookup yields CDR1 MNHNY and CDR2 SVGAGI (reference sequence). CDR3 size: 15 residues. V shed 3 bases and J shed 4 bases, with 13 bases lying between them. The DNA of the CDR3 is TGTGCCAGCAGTTATCTTCGAAGGAGGGGAAACACCATATATTTT. Translated, it gives CASSYLRRRGNTIYF.

This clone has just a few counts. This chain connects TRBV10-3 to TRBJ2-7, with 7 bases identical to TRBD1. The CDR3 spans 16 residues. J lost 5 bases, V lost 4 bases, and 14 bases had no gene match. CDR1 and CDR2 from the germline V gene are ENHRY and SYGVKD. CDR3 in DNA: TGTGCCATCAGTGCCCTGGGACAGAAGGTTTCCCACGAGCAGTACTTC. Encoded protein: CAISALGQKVSHEQYF.

The genes are TRBV30 and TRBJ2-6; maybe TRBD1 (5 bases). V was shortened by 3 bases and J by 3 bases, with 6 bases between the two germline ends. Per the germline V gene, CDR1 is GTSNPN and CDR2 is SVGIG (reference sequence). The CDR3 runs 13 residues. CDR3: CAWRGLGANVLTF. The CDR3 nucleotides read TGTGCCTGGAGGGGGCTTGGGGCCAACGTCCTGACTTTC.

V gene TRBV5-5 combines with J gene TRBJ1-5; the match to TRBD1 covers 7 bases. Germline CDR1 is SGHKS and CDR2 is YYEKEE (reference sequence). Trimming removed 3 bases from V and 4 bases from J; junction bases left unmatched: 7. The CDR3 extends over 15 amino acids. CDR3 DNA sequence: TGTGCCAGCAGCTCCGGACAGGCCGGGAATCAGCCCCAGCATTTT. It translates to CASSSGQAGNQPQHF.

The table lists this clone with a few counts. The chain recombines TRBV7-9 with TRBJ1-4, with a tentative D call TRBD1 (5 bases). V lost 4 bases and J lost 3, with 12 bases in between. CDR3 length equals 15 residues. Germline CDR1 reads SEHNR; CDR2 reads FQNEAQ (reference sequence). The CDR3 spells CASSSSGSANEKLFF. CDR3 nucleotide sequence: TGTGCCAGCAGCTCTTCAGGGTCAGCTAATGAAAAACTGTTTTTT.

The rearrangement joins TRBV7-7 to TRBJ2-3, with a tentative D call TRBD1 (6 bases). The V end lost 1 base, the J end lost 2 bases, and 7 bases lay between the germline ends. This CDR3 has 14 residues. Germline V gene sequence: CDR1 SSHAT, CDR2 FNYEAQ (reference sequence). The CDR3 here is CASSLGQATDTQYF. In nucleotides, the CDR3 is TGTGCCAGCAGCTTAGGACAGGCCACAGATACGCAGTATTTT.

The chain carries TRBV7-2 and TRBJ2-7, with 11 nucleotides matching TRBD2. V shed 5 bases and J 3 bases; nucleotides not matched to a gene: 6. Germline V CDR1 and CDR2: SGHTA, FQGNSA. The CDR3 consists of 15 residues. The CDR3 loop is CASSQGTSGIYEQYF. CDR3 coding DNA: TGTGCCAGCAGCCAAGGGACTAGCGGAATCTACGAGCAGTACTTC.

The chain combines TRBV9 with TRBJ2-3; 7 bases are a match to TRBD2. Trimming removed 4 bases from V and 5 bases from J; junction bases left unmatched: 13. Per the germline V gene, CDR1 is SGDLS and CDR2 is YYNGEE. This CDR3 region has 16 residues. CDR3 sequence reads: CASSSTSARSGDTQYF. CDR3 DNA: TGTGCCAGCAGCTCAACTAGCGCGAGGTCGGGAGATACGCAGTATTTT.

J is TRBJ2-7 and V is TRBV6-1, with TRBD2 matching 11 bases. Germline CDR1 MNHNS, CDR2 SASEGT. This CDR3 has 16 amino acids. V shed 0 bases and J 2 bases; nucleotides not matched to a gene: 3. The CDR3: CASSEARLAGTYEQYF. For the CDR3, the DNA is TGTGCCAGCAGTGAAGCGAGACTAGCGGGGACCTACGAGCAGTACTTC.

This clone was counted only a few times. The chain couples TRBV9 to TRBJ1-1, with TRBD1 as a possible D gene (5 bases). Germline CDR1 and CDR2: SGDLS and YYNGEE. V was pared by 3 bases and J by 3 bases, with 12 bases between. The CDR3 loop spans 14 amino acids. The CDR3 DNA reads TGTGCCAGCAGCGGAGGGGTCGTCGACACTGAAGCTTTCTTT. Protein sequence: CASSGGVVDTEAFF.

The J gene is TRBJ1-1, the V gene TRBV6-5; tentatively, D is TRBD1 (6 bases). Germline values: CDR1 MNHEY, CDR2 SVGAGI. This CDR3 is 14 amino acids long. V lost 6 bases to trimming and J lost 0 bases, with 11 bases between them. The CDR3 sequence is CASSLGQVNTEAFF. The CDR3 region has the DNA TGTGCCAGCAGCTTGGGACAAGTGAACACTGAAGCTTTCTTT.